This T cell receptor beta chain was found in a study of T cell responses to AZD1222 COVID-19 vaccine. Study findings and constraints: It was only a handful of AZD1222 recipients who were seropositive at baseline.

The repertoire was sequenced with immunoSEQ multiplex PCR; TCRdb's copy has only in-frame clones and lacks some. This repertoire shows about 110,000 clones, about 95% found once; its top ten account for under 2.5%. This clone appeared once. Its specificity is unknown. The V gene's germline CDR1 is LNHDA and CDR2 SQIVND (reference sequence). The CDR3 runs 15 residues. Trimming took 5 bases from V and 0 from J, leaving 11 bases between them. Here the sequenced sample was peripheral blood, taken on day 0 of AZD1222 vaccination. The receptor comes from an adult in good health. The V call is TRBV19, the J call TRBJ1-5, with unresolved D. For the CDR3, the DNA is TGTGCCAGTAGTTGGGCAGAGTATAGCAATCAGCCCCAGCATTTT. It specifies CASSWAEYSNQPQHF. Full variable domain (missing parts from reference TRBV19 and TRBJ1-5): DGGITQSPKYLFRKEGQNVTLSCEQNLNHDAMYWYRQDPGQGLRLIYYSQIVNDFQKGDIAEGYSVSREKKESFPLTVTSAQKNPTAFYLCASSWAEYSNQPQHFGDGTRLSIL.